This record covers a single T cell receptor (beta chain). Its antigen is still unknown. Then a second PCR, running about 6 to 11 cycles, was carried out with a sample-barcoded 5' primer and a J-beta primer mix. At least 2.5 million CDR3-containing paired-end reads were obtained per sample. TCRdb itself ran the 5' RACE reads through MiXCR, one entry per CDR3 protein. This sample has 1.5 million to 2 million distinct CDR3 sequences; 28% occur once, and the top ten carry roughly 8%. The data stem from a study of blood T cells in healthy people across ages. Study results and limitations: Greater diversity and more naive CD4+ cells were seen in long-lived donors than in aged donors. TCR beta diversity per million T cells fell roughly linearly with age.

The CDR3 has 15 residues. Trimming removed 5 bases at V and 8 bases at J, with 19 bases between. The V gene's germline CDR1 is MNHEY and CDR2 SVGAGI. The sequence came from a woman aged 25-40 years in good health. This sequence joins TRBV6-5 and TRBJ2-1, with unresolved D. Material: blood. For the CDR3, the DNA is TGTGCCAGCAGTCTTCTGAGGCGCTTGGCGGATGAGCAGTTCTTC. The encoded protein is CASSLLRRLADEQFF.